This TCR beta chain was found in a study listed by TCRdb under 2016. For the study in its entirety: The research examined where HIV persistence comes from in people whose immune systems controlled HIV infection without treatment.

V is pared back by 4 bases and J by 4 bases, with 10 bases lying between the germline termini. The germline V gene sets CDR1 to MNHEY and CDR2 to SVGAGI. From its cysteine to its phenylalanine, the CDR3 spans 13 amino acids. The sequence is cut down to CDR3 DNA, 39 bases in frame from base 1. The receptor library was made with 5' RACE. TCRdb shows the sequencer as Illumina HiSeq 2000. TCRdb trimmed the raw reads at Q25, called clones with MiXCR and kept productive beta chains. Every distinct CDR3 protein forms one entry, paired with its most common genes and DNA. The sample table lists around 320 distinct CDR3 sequences, around 6% of them with a count of one. 51% of the sample is held by the ten biggest clonotypes. This clonotype is considered large (0.1 to 1%). There is no known antigen for this receptor. Base qualities are not at hand, and no much larger clone is one base apart.

The TCR comes from a male donor with HIV. The V gene is TRBV6-5 and the J gene is TRBJ1-2, with no D gene named confidently. The sequenced material came from effector memory T cells from blood PBMCs. The sample's cell subset or site label, decoded: effector memory CD4+ T cells. The DNA sequence follows: TGTGCCAGCAGTTCCACGGACTTCTATGGCTACACCTTC. Its amino acids are CASSSTDFYGYTF.